This TCR beta chain stems from a study of beta chain features in type 1 diabetes. The study, taken as a whole, reports: People with Type 1 diabetes carried modestly yet significantly shorter TCRB CDR3s in all four CD4+ subsets. PCR could preferentially amplify shorter templates, alike in patients and controls.

There are a few counts of this clone. As yet, its antigen is unknown. Sequencing targeted expressed TCRB transcripts, as all isolated RNA had been reverse transcribed. Clones were read by immunoSEQ multiplex PCR, and TCRdb kept only the in-frame ones, dropping some. The sample lists fewer than 900,000 clones; around a sixth were seen once. Looked up from germline, CDR1 is LGHNA and CDR2 is YSLEER. The length of the CDR3 is 17 residues. Trimming removed 3 bases at V and 7 bases at J, with 24 bases between. This clonotype was sampled from a woman aged 18-30 years in good health. This rearrangement joins TRBV4-3 to TRBJ2-5, with D tentatively TRBD2 (6 bases). Sequenced material: naive CD4+ T cells from blood. As DNA, the CDR3 is TGCGCCAGCAGCCAGGGGACCTGGGGACTGAGAGAAGCGACCCAGTACTTC. This gives the protein CASSQGTWGLREATQYF.